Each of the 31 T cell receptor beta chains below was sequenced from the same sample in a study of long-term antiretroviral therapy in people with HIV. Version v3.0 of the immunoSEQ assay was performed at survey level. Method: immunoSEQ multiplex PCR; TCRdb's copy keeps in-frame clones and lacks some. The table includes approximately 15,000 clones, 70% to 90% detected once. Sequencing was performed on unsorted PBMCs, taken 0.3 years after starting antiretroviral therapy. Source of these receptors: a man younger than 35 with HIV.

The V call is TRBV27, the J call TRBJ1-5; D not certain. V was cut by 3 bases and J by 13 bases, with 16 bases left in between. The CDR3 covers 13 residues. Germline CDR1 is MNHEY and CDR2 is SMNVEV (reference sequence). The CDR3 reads CASSFSSIHQQHF. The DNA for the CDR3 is TGTGCCAGCAGTTTTTCCTCGATCCATCAGCAGCATTTT.

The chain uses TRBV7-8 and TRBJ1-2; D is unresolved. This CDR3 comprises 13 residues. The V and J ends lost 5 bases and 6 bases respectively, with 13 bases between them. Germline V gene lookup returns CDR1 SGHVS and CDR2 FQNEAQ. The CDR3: CASSPLFGDGYTF. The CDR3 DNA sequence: TGTGCCAGCAGCCCTTTGTTCGGGGATGGCTACACCTTC.

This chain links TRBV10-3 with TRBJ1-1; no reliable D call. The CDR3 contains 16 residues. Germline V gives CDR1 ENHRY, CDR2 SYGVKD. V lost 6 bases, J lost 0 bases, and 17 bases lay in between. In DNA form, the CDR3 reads TGTGCCATCAGCGCCGGAAGACAAGGCATGAACACTGAAGCTTTCTTT. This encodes CAISAGRQGMNTEAFF.

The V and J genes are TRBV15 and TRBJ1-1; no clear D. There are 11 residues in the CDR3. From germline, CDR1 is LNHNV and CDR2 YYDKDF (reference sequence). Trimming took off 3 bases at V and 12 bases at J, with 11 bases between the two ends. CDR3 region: CATSSGLNPFF. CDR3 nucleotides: TGTGCCACCAGCAGTGGCCTTAATCCTTTCTTT.

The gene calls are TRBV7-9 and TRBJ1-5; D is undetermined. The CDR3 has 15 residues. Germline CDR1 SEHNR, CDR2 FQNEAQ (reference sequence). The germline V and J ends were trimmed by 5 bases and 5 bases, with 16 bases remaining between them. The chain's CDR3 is CASSRGESDHQPQHF. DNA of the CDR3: TGTGCCAGCAGCCGCGGGGAGTCAGACCATCAGCCCCAGCATTTT.

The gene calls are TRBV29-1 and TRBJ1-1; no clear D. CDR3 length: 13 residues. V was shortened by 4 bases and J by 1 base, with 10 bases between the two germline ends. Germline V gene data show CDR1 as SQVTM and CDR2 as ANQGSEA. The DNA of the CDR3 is TGCAGCGTTGGGAGGGCGGGGAACACTGAAGCTTTCTTT. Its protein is CSVGRAGNTEAFF.

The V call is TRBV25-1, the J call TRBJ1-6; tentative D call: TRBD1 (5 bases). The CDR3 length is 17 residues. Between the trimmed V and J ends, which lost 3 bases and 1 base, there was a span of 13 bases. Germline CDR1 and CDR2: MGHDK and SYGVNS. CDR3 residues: CASSEWTTTSYNSPLHF. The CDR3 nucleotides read TGTGCCAGCAGTGAGTGGACAACTACATCCTATAATTCACCCCTCCACTTT.

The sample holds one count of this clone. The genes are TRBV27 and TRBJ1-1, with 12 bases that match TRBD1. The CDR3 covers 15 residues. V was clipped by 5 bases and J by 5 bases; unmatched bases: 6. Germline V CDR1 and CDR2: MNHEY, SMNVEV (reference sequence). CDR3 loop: CASSGDRGRRTEAFF. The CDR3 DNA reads TGTGCCAGCAGTGGGGACAGGGGGCGTCGGACTGAAGCTTTCTTT.

The DNA of the CDR3 is TGTGCCAGCAGTGGGACAGGTCCCCCCGCGGGCAATCAGCCCCAGCATTTT. Encoded protein: CASSGTGPPAGNQPQHF. The chain uses TRBV6-1 and TRBJ1-5; TRBD1 agrees at 7 bases. Germline V gives CDR1 MNHNS, CDR2 SASEGT. V trimming: 4 bases; J trimming: 2 bases; junction bases outside the gene matches: 11. CDR3 length equals 17 residues.

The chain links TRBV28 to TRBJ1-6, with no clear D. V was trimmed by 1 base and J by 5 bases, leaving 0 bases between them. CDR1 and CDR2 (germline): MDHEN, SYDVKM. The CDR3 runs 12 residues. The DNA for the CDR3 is TGTGCCAGCAGTTTATATAATTCACCCCTCCACTTT. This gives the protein CASSLYNSPLHF.

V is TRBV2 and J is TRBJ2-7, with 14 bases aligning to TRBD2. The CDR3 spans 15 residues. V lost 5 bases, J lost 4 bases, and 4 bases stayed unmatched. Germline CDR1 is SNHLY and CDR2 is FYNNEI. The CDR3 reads CASSWTSGGPYEQYV. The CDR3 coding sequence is TGTGCCAGCAGTTGGACTAGCGGGGGGCCTTACGAGCAGTACGTC.

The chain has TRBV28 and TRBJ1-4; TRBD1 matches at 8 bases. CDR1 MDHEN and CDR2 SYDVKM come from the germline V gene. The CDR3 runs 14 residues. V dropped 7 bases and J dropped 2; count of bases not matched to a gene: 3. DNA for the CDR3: TGTGCCAGCATCCGACAGGGGACTAATGAAAAACTGTTTTTT. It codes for CASIRQGTNEKLFF. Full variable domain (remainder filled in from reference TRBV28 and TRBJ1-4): DVKVTQSSRYLVKRTGEKVFLECVQDMDHENMFWYRQDPGLGLRLIYFSYDVKMKEKGDIPEGYSVSREKKERFSLILESASTNQTSMYLCASIRQGTNEKLFFGSGTQLSVL.

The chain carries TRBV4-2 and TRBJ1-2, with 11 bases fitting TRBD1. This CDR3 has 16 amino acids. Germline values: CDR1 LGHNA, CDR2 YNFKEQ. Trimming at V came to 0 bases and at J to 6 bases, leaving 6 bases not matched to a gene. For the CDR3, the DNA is TGTGCCAGCAGCCAAGATTGGGTGGACAGGGGGCATGGCTACACCTTC. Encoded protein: CASSQDWVDRGHGYTF.

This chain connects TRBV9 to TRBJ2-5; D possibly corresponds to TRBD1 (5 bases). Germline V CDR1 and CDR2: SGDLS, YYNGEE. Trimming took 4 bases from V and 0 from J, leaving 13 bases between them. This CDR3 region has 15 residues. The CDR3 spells CASSLRQSNQETQYF. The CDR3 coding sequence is TGTGCCAGCAGCCTCCGACAGAGTAACCAAGAGACCCAGTACTTC.

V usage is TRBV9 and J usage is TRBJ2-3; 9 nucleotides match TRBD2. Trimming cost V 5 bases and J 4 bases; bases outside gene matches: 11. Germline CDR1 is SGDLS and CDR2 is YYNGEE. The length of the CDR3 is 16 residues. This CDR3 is CASRGQGGGGADTQYF. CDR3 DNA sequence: TGTGCCAGCAGGGGTCAGGGCGGGGGGGGTGCAGATACGCAGTATTTT.

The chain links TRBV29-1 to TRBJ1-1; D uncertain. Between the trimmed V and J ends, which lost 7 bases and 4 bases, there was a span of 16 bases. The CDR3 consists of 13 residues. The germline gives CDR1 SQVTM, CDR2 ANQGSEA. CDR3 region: CSGGPNPPTEAFF. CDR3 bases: TGCAGCGGCGGGCCAAACCCCCCCACTGAAGCTTTCTTT.

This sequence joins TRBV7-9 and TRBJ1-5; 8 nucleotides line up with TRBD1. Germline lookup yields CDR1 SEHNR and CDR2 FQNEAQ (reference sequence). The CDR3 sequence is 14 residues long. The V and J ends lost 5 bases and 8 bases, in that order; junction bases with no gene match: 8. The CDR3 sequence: CASSQGTGREPQHF. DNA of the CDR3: TGTGCCAGCAGCCAAGGGACAGGCCGGGAGCCCCAGCATTTT.

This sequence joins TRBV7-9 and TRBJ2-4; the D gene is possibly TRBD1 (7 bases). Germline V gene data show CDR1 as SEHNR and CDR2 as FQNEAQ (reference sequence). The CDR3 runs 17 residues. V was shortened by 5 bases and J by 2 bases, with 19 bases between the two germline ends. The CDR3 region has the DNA TGTGCCAGCAGCCTGACAGGGATGGGGGGAACCAAAAACATTCAGTACTTC. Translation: CASSLTGMGGTKNIQYF.

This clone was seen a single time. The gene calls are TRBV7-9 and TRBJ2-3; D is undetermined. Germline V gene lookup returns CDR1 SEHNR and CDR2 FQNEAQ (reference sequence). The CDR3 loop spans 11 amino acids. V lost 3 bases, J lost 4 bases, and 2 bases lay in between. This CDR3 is CASSLPDTQYF. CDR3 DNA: TGTGCCAGCAGCTTGCCAGATACGCAGTATTTT. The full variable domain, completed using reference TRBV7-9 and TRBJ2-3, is DTGVSQNPRHKITKRGQNVTFRCDPISEHNRLYWYRQTLGQGPEFLTYFQNEAQLEKSRLLSDRFSAERPKGSFSTLEIQRTEQGDSAMYLCASSLPDTQYFGPGTRLTVL.

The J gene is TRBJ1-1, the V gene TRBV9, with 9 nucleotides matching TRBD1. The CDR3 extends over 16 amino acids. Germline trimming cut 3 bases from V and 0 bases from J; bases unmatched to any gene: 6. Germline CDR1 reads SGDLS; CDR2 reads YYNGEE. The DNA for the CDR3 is TGTGCCAGCAGCGGGGGGACAGGGACCTTGAACACTGAAGCTTTCTTT. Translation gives CASSGGTGTLNTEAFF.

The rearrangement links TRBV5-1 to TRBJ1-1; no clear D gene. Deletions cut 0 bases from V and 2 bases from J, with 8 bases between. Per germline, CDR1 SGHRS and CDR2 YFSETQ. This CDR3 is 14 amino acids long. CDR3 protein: CASSLADGNTEAFF. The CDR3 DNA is TGCGCCAGCAGCTTGGCAGACGGAAACACTGAAGCTTTCTTT.

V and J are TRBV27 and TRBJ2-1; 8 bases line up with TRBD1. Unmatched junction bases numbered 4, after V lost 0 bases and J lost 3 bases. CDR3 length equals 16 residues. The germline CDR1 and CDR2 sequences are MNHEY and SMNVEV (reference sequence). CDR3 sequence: CASSLSTGGSYNEQFF. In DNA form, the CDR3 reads TGTGCCAGCAGTTTATCAACAGGGGGGAGCTACAATGAGCAGTTCTTC.

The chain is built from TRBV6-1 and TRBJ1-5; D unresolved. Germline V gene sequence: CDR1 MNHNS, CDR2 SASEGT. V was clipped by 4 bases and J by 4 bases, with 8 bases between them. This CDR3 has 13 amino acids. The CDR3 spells CASSGGVNQPQHF. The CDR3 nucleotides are TGTGCCAGCAGTGGTGGGGTGAATCAGCCCCAGCATTTT.

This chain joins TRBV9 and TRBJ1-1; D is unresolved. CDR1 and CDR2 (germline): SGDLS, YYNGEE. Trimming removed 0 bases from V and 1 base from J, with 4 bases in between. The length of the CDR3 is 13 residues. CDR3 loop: CASSVGPNTEAFF. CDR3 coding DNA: TGTGCCAGCAGCGTAGGCCCGAACACTGAAGCTTTCTTT.

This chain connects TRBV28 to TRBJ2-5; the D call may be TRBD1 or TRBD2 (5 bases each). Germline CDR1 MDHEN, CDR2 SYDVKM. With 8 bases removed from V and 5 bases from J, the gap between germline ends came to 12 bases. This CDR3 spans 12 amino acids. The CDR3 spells CASGDVWETQYF. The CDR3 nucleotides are TGTGCCAGCGGGGACGTGTGGGAGACCCAGTACTTC.

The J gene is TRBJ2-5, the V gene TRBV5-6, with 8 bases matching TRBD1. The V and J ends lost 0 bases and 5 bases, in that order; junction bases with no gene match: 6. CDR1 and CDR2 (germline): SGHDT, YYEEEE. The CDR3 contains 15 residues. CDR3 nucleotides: TGTGCCAGCAGCTTGGGCAGGGGGCAGGGGGAGACCCAGTACTTC. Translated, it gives CASSLGRGQGETQYF.

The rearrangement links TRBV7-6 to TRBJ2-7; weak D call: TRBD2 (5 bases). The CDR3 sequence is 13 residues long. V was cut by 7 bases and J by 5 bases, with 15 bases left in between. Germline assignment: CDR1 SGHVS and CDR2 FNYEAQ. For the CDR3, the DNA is TGTGCCAGCATCGGGGTTAGGAATGACGAGCAGTACGTC. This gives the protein CASIGVRNDEQYV.

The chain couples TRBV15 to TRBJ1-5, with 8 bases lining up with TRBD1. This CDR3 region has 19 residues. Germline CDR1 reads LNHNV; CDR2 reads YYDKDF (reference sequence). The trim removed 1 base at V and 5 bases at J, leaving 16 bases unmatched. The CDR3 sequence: CATSRGQGFFGLGDQPQHF. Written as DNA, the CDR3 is TGTGCCACCAGCAGAGGACAGGGGTTTTTCGGTTTAGGGGATCAGCCCCAGCATTTT.

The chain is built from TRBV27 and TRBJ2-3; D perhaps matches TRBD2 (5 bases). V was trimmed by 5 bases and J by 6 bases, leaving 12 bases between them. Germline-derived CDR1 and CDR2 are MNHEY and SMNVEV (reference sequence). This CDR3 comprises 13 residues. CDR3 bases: TGTGCCAGCAGTGTCACTCGGAGGGATACGCAGTATTTT. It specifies CASSVTRRDTQYF.

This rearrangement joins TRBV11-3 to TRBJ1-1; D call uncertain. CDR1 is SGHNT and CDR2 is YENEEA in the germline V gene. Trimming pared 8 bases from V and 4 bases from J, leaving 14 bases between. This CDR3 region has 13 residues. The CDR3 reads CASPNVKGTEAFF. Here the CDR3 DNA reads TGTGCCAGCCCCAACGTAAAGGGCACTGAAGCTTTCTTT.

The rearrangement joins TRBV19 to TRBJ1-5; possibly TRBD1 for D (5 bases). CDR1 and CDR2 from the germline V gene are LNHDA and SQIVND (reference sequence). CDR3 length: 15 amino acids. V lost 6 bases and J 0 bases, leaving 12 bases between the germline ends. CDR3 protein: CASSMGVYSNQPQHF. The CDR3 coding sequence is TGTGCCAGTAGCATGGGGGTCTATAGCAATCAGCCCCAGCATTTT.